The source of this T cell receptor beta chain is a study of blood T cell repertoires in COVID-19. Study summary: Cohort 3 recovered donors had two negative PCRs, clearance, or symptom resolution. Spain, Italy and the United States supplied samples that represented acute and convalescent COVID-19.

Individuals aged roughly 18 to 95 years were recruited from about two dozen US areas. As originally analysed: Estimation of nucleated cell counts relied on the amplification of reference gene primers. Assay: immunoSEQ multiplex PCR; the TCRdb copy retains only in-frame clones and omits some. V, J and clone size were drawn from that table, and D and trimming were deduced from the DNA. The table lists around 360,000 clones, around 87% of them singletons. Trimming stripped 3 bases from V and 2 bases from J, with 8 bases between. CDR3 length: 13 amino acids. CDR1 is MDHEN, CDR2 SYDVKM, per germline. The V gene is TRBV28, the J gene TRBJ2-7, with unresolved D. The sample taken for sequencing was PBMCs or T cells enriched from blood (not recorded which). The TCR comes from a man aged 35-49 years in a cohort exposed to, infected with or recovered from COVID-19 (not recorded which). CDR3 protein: CASSFSNTYEQYF. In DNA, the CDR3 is TGTGCCAGCAGTTTTAGTAATACCTACGAGCAGTACTTC.